This entry concerns a single TCR beta chain. The data derive from a study of blood T cell repertoires in COVID-19. Study details: The United States, Italy and Spain were the sources of the acute and convalescent COVID-19 samples.

Data came from immunoSEQ multiplex PCR; TCRdb stores just in-frame clones and leaves some out. The data show some 520,000 clones, roughly 89% seen once. Germline CDR1 is LNHDA and CDR2 is SQIVND (reference sequence). CDR3 length: 13 residues. V dropped 4 bases and J dropped 6 bases, with 11 bases sitting between them. The chain couples TRBV19 to TRBJ2-3, with D perhaps matching TRBD2 (6 bases). The sample was peripheral blood. This receptor was obtained from a man aged 18-30 years with COVID-19, enrolled during active disease. The CDR3 DNA follows: TGTGCCAGTAGTACGGGACTTTACGATACGCAGTATTTT. Translation: CASSTGLYDTQYF.